A selection of T cell receptor beta chains follows, all from one sample in a study of shared clonotypes between healthy human individuals. The data were produced by immunoSEQ multiplex PCR, yet TCRdb's version contains in-frame clones alone and is incomplete. The sample holds about 590,000 clones, 95% to 96% seen once. Sequenced sample: naive CD8+ T cells sorted from blood. The receptors were sampled from a woman under 40 in good health. Both conserved end residues are part of each CDR3. D genes are given only for firm matches. For some rows the clone size is stated as once, few or many, or as a class when expanded; others skip it.

V gene: TRBV23-1; D gene: -; J gene: TRBJ2-1; clone size: -; CDR3 DNA: TGCGCCAGCAGAATTAATGAGCAGTTCTTC; CDR3 protein: CASRINEQFF
V gene: TRBV19; D gene: TRBD2; J gene: TRBJ2-7; clone size: -; CDR3 DNA: TGTGCCAGTAGTATCCGGCTAGCGGGAGCCTACGAGCAGTACTTC; CDR3 protein: CASSIRLAGAYEQYF
V gene: TRBV11-2; D gene: -; J gene: TRBJ1-2; clone size: -; CDR3 DNA: TGTGCCAGCAGCGACGGGCCTTATGGCTACACCTTC; CDR3 protein: CASSDGPYGYTF
V gene: TRBV13; D gene: TRBD1; J gene: TRBJ1-4; clone size: -; CDR3 DNA: TGTGCCAGCAGCCCCCGCGGACAGGGGTTATCTAATGAAAAACTGTTTTTT; CDR3 protein: CASSPRGQGLSNEKLFF
V gene: TRBV6-1; D gene: TRBD2; J gene: TRBJ2-7; clone size: -; CDR3 DNA: TGTGCCAGCAGTGAAGCGCGGTTAGCGGGAGCCTACGAGCAGTACTTC; CDR3 protein: CASSEARLAGAYEQYF
V gene: TRBV10-2; D gene: -; J gene: TRBJ2-1; clone size: -; CDR3 DNA: TGCGCCAGCAGCCCAAGGGGGGGGGATGAGCAGTTCTTC; CDR3 protein: CASSPRGGDEQFF
V gene: TRBV4-1; D gene: TRBD2; J gene: TRBJ2-7; clone size: -; CDR3 DNA: TGCGCCAGCAGCCAAGATGGGGGGTCACTAGCGGGCGGGTACGAGCAGTACTTC; CDR3 protein: CASSQDGGSLAGGYEQYF
V gene: TRBV4-1; D gene: TRBD2; J gene: TRBJ2-5; clone size: -; CDR3 DNA: TGCGCCAGCAGCCAAGAAGGAGGGTCACCGGGACTAGCGTTCCAAGAGACCCAGTACTTC; CDR3 protein: CASSQEGGSPGLAFQETQYF
V gene: TRBV6-5; D gene: -; J gene: TRBJ2-3; clone size: -; CDR3 DNA: TGTGCCAGCAGTTACTTTCAGGGTGCAGATACGCAGTATTTT; CDR3 protein: CASSYFQGADTQYF
V gene: TRBV19; D gene: -; J gene: TRBJ2-2; clone size: -; CDR3 DNA: TGTGCCAGTAGTATAGCGGGACCCGGGGAGCTGTTTTTT; CDR3 protein: CASSIAGPGELFF
V gene: TRBV27; D gene: TRBD2; J gene: TRBJ2-7; clone size: -; CDR3 DNA: TGTGCCACCTCGGGACTAGCGGGAGTGGAGCAGTACTTC; CDR3 protein: CATSGLAGVEQYF
V gene: TRBV13; D gene: TRBD2; J gene: TRBJ2-7; clone size: once; CDR3 DNA: TGTGCCAGCAGCGGAGGGACTAGCGGGAGGCATTCCTACGAGCAGTACTTC; CDR3 protein: CASSGGTSGRHSYEQYF
V gene: TRBV7-9; D gene: TRBD2; J gene: TRBJ2-3; clone size: -; CDR3 DNA: TGTGCCAGCAGCCTCGCTAGCGGGGGCACAGATACGCAGTATTTT; CDR3 protein: CASSLASGGTDTQYF
V gene: TRBV28; D gene: TRBD2; J gene: TRBJ2-3; clone size: -; CDR3 DNA: TGTGCCAGCAGGCCTACTAGCGGGAGGGATGATACGCAGTATTTT; CDR3 protein: CASRPTSGRDDTQYF
V gene: TRBV6-5; D gene: -; J gene: TRBJ1-2; clone size: once; CDR3 DNA: TGTGCCAGCAGTTACACCCCGGTCCTCTCTGGCTACACCTTC; CDR3 protein: CASSYTPVLSGYTF
V gene: TRBV9; D gene: -; J gene: TRBJ2-3; clone size: -; CDR3 DNA: TGTGCCAGCAGCCCCCTTGGGGATACGCAGTATTTT; CDR3 protein: CASSPLGDTQYF
V gene: TRBV4-1; D gene: TRBD2; J gene: TRBJ2-7; clone size: -; CDR3 DNA: TGCGCCAGCAGCCAAGACGCGGCGGGACTAGCCCACTACGAGCAGTACTTC; CDR3 protein: CASSQDAAGLAHYEQYF
V gene: TRBV27; D gene: TRBD1; J gene: TRBJ2-3; clone size: -; CDR3 DNA: TGTGCCAGCAACTCCGGGACAGGGATTGGGGATACGCAGTATTTT; CDR3 protein: CASNSGTGIGDTQYF
V gene: TRBV27; D gene: TRBD1; J gene: TRBJ1-6; clone size: -; CDR3 DNA: TGTGCCAGCAGCCAGGGGGGTTCACCCCTCCACTTT; CDR3 protein: CASSQGGSPLHF
V gene: TRBV27; D gene: TRBD2; J gene: TRBJ2-5; clone size: once; CDR3 DNA: TGTGCCAGCAGTTTCACTAGCGGGAGGGTGGGGACCCAGTACTTC; CDR3 protein: CASSFTSGRVGTQYF
V gene: TRBV27; D gene: TRBD2; J gene: TRBJ2-7; clone size: few; CDR3 DNA: TGTGCCAGCAGTTTAATCCTAGCGGGTGGGGTCTACGAGCAGTACTTC; CDR3 protein: CASSLILAGGVYEQYF
V gene: TRBV5-8; D gene: -; J gene: TRBJ1-4; clone size: -; CDR3 DNA: TGTGCCAGCAGACGGGCGCGAACTAATGAAAAACTGTTTTTT; CDR3 protein: CASRRARTNEKLFF
V gene: TRBV27; D gene: TRBD2; J gene: TRBJ2-2; clone size: -; CDR3 DNA: TGTGCCAGCAAGAGCGGGAGCGGCGGGGAGCTGTTTTTT; CDR3 protein: CASKSGSGGELFF